Below, 27 T cell receptor beta chains from the same sample are listed, as sequenced in a study of cytomegalovirus exposure and HLA in healthy donors. The PCR employed 60 Vbeta primers together with 13 Jbeta primers. Produced via immunoSEQ multiplex PCR; TCRdb's table is partial and in-frame only. The data show around 150,000 clones, under 80% seen once. Material for sequencing was PBMCs. The receptors stem from a young woman in good health and CMV-seronegative.

The chain recombines TRBV10-3 with TRBJ1-4, with 7 nucleotides matching TRBD1. The CDR3 runs 13 residues. CDR1 and CDR2 from the germline V gene are ENHRY and SYGVKD. Losses at the gene ends were 11 bases for V and 4 bases for J; bases not matched to a gene: 7. CDR3 DNA sequence: TGTGCCTCGAGACAGGGACTTAATGAAAAACTGTTTTTT. Translation: CASRQGLNEKLFF.

The V and J genes are TRBV5-6 and TRBJ1-1; D might be TRBD1 (5 bases). The germline V gene encodes CDR1 SGHDT and CDR2 YYEEEE. The CDR3 runs to 15 residues. The V end was cut by 1 base, the J end by 2 bases, with 12 bases between. The CDR3 loop is CASSLLDRTNTEAFF. CDR3 coding DNA: TGTGCCAGCAGCTTGTTAGACAGAACAAACACTGAAGCTTTCTTT.

This chain connects TRBV14 to TRBJ2-2; D unclear. Deletions cut 3 bases from V and 8 bases from J, with 10 bases between. Germline values: CDR1 SGHDN, CDR2 FVKESK. The CDR3 sequence is 13 residues long. In nucleotides, the CDR3 is TGTGCCAGCAGCCAGGTGGCCCGTGGGGAGCTGTTTTTT. Its protein is CASSQVARGELFF.

The CDR3 DNA follows: TGTGCCAGCACCCCTCTAGCGGGGGGGCAGCATGAGCAGTTCTTC. This codes for CASTPLAGGQHEQFF. The J gene is TRBJ2-1, the V gene TRBV7-9; 12 bases fit TRBD2. CDR1 SEHNR and CDR2 FQNEAQ come from the germline V gene (reference sequence). The CDR3 is 15 residues long. Trimming cost V 7 bases and J 8 bases; bases outside gene matches: 9.

The rearrangement uses TRBV27 and TRBJ1-1; D remains unclear. The germline gives CDR1 MNHEY, CDR2 SMNVEV (reference sequence). The V and J ends lost 5 bases and 7 bases respectively, with 5 bases between them. This CDR3 contains 10 residues. This CDR3 is CASSPSEAFF. The DNA for the CDR3 is TGTGCCAGCAGTCCGAGTGAAGCTTTCTTT.

In the case of this clone: This sample includes further DNA sequences coding for the same CDR3. The gene calls are TRBV5-1 and TRBJ1-6; 7 nucleotides match TRBD1. CDR3 length: 14 residues. V shed 5 bases and J 8 bases; nucleotides not matched to a gene: 7. The germline gives CDR1 SGHRS, CDR2 YFSETQ. CDR3 sequence (DNA): TGCGCCAGCAGGACAGGGACGGGGGATTCACCCCTCCACTTT. Amino acid sequence: CASRTGTGDSPLHF.

The genes are TRBV6-1 and TRBJ2-3; 7 bases align to TRBD1. This CDR3 is 17 amino acids long. CDR1 is MNHNS, CDR2 SASEGT, per germline. With 3 bases clipped from V and 2 bases from J, the junction kept 11 bases outside the gene matches. The DNA for the CDR3 is TGTGCCAGCAGTGAGCTGCCGGGACAGAGATACACAGATACGCAGTATTTT. This encodes CASSELPGQRYTDTQYF.

This clone was seen a single time. This chain uses TRBV15 with TRBJ2-1; D remains ambiguous. V was shortened by 1 base and J by 4 bases, with 11 bases between the two germline ends. The germline V gene encodes CDR1 LNHNV and CDR2 YYDKDF (reference sequence). The CDR3 covers 15 residues. Written as DNA, the CDR3 is TGTGCCACCAGCAGAGGTAGCTGGTCGTACAATGAGCAGTTCTTC. This sequence encodes CATSRGSWSYNEQFF.

The rearrangement uses TRBV2 and TRBJ2-5; D unclear. The CDR3 is 12 amino acids. Germline CDR1 and CDR2: SNHLY and FYNNEI. The V end lost 5 bases, the J end lost 0 bases, and 4 bases lay between the germline ends. The CDR3 here is CASSYHQETQYF. In DNA, the CDR3 is TGTGCCAGCAGTTATCACCAAGAGACCCAGTACTTC.

V gene TRBV7-8 combines with J gene TRBJ2-7, with 9 bases aligning to TRBD1. CDR3 length equals 13 residues. CDR1 is SGHVS and CDR2 is FQNEAQ in the germline V gene. Trimming cost V 4 bases and J 6 bases; bases outside gene matches: 4. The CDR3 nucleotides are TGTGCCAGCAGCTGGGACAGGGACAGCGAGCAGTACTTC. Translated, it gives CASSWDRDSEQYF.

The chain joins TRBV20-1 to TRBJ1-1; 10 bases are shared with TRBD1. The V gene end was trimmed by 8 bases and the J gene end by 7 bases; junction bases not matched to a gene: 4. CDR3 length equals 11 residues. Germline V gives CDR1 DFQATT, CDR2 SNEGSKA (reference sequence). The DNA for the CDR3 is TGCAGTCCGGGGACAGGGGTTGAAGCTTTCTTT. Protein product: CSPGTGVEAFF.

The rearrangement joins TRBV13 to TRBJ1-2; TRBD1 matches 7 bases. Germline V lookup: CDR1 PRHDT, CDR2 FYEKMQ (reference sequence). The CDR3 runs 16 residues. V lost 0 bases and J lost 2; bases outside the gene matches: 6. CDR3 amino acids: CASSLGQGPLNYGYTF. In nucleotides, the CDR3 is TGTGCCAGCAGCTTAGGACAGGGGCCTCTCAACTATGGCTACACCTTC.

The CDR3 DNA reads TGTGCCAGCGGGCCGCGGGGGCCGACCTACAATGAGCAGTTCTTC. Translated, it gives CASGPRGPTYNEQFF. The J gene is TRBJ2-1, the V gene TRBV6-9; TRBD2 might be the D (7 bases). Trimming stripped 8 bases from V and 2 bases from J, with 16 bases between. The CDR3 extends over 15 amino acids. Germline-derived CDR1 and CDR2 are MNHGY and SVAAGI.

The V call is TRBV7-8, the J call TRBJ1-1; tentatively, D is TRBD1 (6 bases). This CDR3 region has 15 residues. Looked up from germline, CDR1 is SGHVS and CDR2 is FQNEAQ. V was shortened by 4 bases and J by 1 base, with 13 bases between the two germline ends. The CDR3 loop is CASSWSGHPNTEAFF. The CDR3 DNA is TGTGCCAGCAGCTGGTCGGGACACCCGAACACTGAAGCTTTCTTT.

This clone was recorded only once. The chain couples TRBV9 to TRBJ2-2; 8 nucleotides match TRBD2. There are 12 residues in the CDR3. Losses at the gene ends were 7 bases for V and 5 bases for J; bases not matched to a gene: 1. Germline assignment: CDR1 SGDLS and CDR2 YYNGEE. CDR3 region: CASASGTGELFF. Here the CDR3 DNA reads TGTGCCAGCGCTAGCGGGACCGGGGAGCTGTTTTTT.

CDR3 in amino acids: CASSLGQGGKLFF. The CDR3 DNA is TGTGCCAGCAGCTTAGGACAGGGGGGGAAACTGTTTTTT. The V call is TRBV7-8, the J call TRBJ1-4; the match to TRBD1 covers 9 bases. After removal of 1 base from V and 11 bases from J, the junction contained 2 bases not matched to a gene. CDR1 is SGHVS and CDR2 is FQNEAQ in the germline V gene. The CDR3 sequence is 13 residues long.

This clone was counted between two and nine times. Other DNA sequences from this sample encode an identical CDR3 as well. V and J are TRBV5-4 and TRBJ2-1; 15 bases match TRBD2. In germline, CDR1 is SGHNT, CDR2 YYREEE (reference sequence). V was pared by 4 bases and J by 4 bases, with 6 bases of the junction left unmatched. The CDR3 has 17 amino acids. The CDR3 region is CASSPGLAGGQYNEQFF. For the CDR3, the DNA is TGTGCCAGCAGCCCGGGACTAGCGGGGGGCCAATACAATGAGCAGTTCTTC.

V is TRBV29-1 and J is TRBJ1-1; a weak D match, TRBD1 (6 bases). There are 17 residues in the CDR3. The germline gives CDR1 SQVTM, CDR2 ANQGSEA. V was clipped by 5 bases and J by 0 bases, with 22 bases between them. This CDR3 is CSVSGGPRTALNTEAFF. As DNA, the CDR3 is TGCAGCGTTTCAGGAGGACCACGGACAGCCTTGAACACTGAAGCTTTCTTT.

The chain couples TRBV11-2 to TRBJ2-1; 9 nucleotides agree with TRBD2. The CDR3 consists of 15 residues. Germline-derived CDR1 and CDR2 are SGHAT and FQNNGV. Trimming cost V 2 bases and J 4 bases; bases outside gene matches: 3. For the CDR3, the DNA is TGTGCCAGCAGCTTAAGCGGGGGGACATACAATGAGCAGTTCTTC. This sequence encodes CASSLSGGTYNEQFF.

The chain carries TRBV15 and TRBJ2-7; TRBD1 matches at 7 bases. The V segment lost 5 bases and the J segment 3 bases; nucleotides outside the gene matches: 1. CDR3 length equals 12 residues. The germline V gene encodes CDR1 LNHNV and CDR2 YYDKDF (reference sequence). The CDR3, as DNA: TGTGCCACCAGCTGGGACAGCTACGAGCAGTACTTC. Translating it yields CATSWDSYEQYF.

This clone occurred a few times. V is TRBV5-1 and J is TRBJ2-3, with 12 bases fitting TRBD2. Germline loops: CDR1 SGHRS, CDR2 YFSETQ. There are 18 residues in the CDR3. The trim removed 0 bases at V and 1 base at J, leaving 6 bases unmatched. CDR3 sequence: CASSLGRTSGEGTDTQYF. CDR3 bases: TGCGCCAGCAGCTTGGGTCGGACTAGCGGGGAGGGCACAGATACGCAGTATTTT.

This clone showed up just a few times. The chain links TRBV14 to TRBJ1-4; a weak D match, TRBD1 (5 bases). The CDR3 runs to 14 residues. The germline CDR1 and CDR2 sequences are SGHDN and FVKESK. The germline V and J ends were trimmed by 4 bases and 6 bases, with 12 bases remaining between them. The CDR3 loop is CASSPGLRDEKLFF. CDR3 nucleotides: TGTGCCAGCAGCCCGGGACTCCGGGATGAAAAACTGTTTTTT.

The rearrangement uses TRBV18 and TRBJ2-2, with D possibly matching TRBD2 (6 bases). Trimming stripped 3 bases from V and 6 bases from J, with 11 bases between. CDR1 KGHSH and CDR2 LQKENI come from the germline V gene. The CDR3 runs 14 residues. Here the CDR3 DNA reads TGTGCCAGCTCACCCTGGGCGGGGCCCGGGGAGCTGTTTTTT. Translated, it gives CASSPWAGPGELFF.

The chain has TRBV10-3 and TRBJ2-3; 8 bases align to TRBD2. J gave up 5 bases and V 4 bases, and 8 bases lay outside the gene matches. The CDR3 spans 15 residues. Per germline, CDR1 ENHRY and CDR2 SYGVKD. The CDR3 here is CAISGRTSSGDTQYF. The DNA for the CDR3 is TGTGCCATCAGTGGTCGGACTAGCAGCGGAGATACGCAGTATTTT.

The J gene is TRBJ2-1, the V gene TRBV5-4; the D gene is possibly TRBD1 (5 bases). Trimming left V 6 bases short and J 1 base short, with 14 bases between. CDR1 is SGHNT, CDR2 YYREEE, per germline (reference sequence). This CDR3 is built from 15 residues. The CDR3 DNA reads TGTGCCAGCATGAAGGACACGGAGTCCTACAATGAGCAGTTCTTC. Encoded protein: CASMKDTESYNEQFF. Full variable domain (outside the CDR3, taken from reference TRBV5-4 and TRBJ2-1): ETGVTQSPTHLIKTRGQQVTLRCSSQSGHNTVSWYQQALGQGPQFIFQYYREEENGRGNFPPRFSGLQFPNYSSELNVNALELDDSALYLCASMKDTESYNEQFFGPGTRLTVL.

The V and J genes are TRBV7-6 and TRBJ2-2; 7 nucleotides line up with TRBD1. CDR3 length: 18 residues. Germline V lookup: CDR1 SGHVS, CDR2 FNYEAQ. Losses at the gene ends were 3 bases for V and 3 bases for J; bases not matched to a gene: 13. The CDR3 loop reads CASSFSPTGAEDTGELFF. Here the CDR3 DNA reads TGTGCCAGCAGCTTTAGCCCCACAGGGGCGGAGGACACCGGGGAGCTGTTTTTT.

The chain uses TRBV5-1 and TRBJ2-1; 11 positions agree with TRBD2. The CDR3 length is 15 residues. Germline V gene sequence: CDR1 SGHRS, CDR2 YFSETQ. Trimming at V came to 0 bases and at J to 5 bases, leaving 1 base not matched to a gene. In nucleotides, the CDR3 is TGCGCCAGCAGCTTGGTACTAGCGGGAGACAATGAGCAGTTCTTC. This sequence encodes CASSLVLAGDNEQFF.